This T cell receptor beta chain was retrieved from a study of CD8 T cells in Susac syndrome. Background on the study: Sequencing included Susac syndrome patients, about six of them with active disease and roughly eight in remission.

CDR3 length: 17 amino acids. Losses at the gene ends were 6 bases for V and 5 bases for J; bases not matched to a gene: 13. Random hexamers were used to reverse transcribe an amount of roughly 0.5 to 1 ug RNA. In TCRdb, the immunoSEQ multiplex PCR reads were re-called with MiXCR into one record per CDR3 protein. The sample contains about 140,000 distinct CDR3 sequences, approximately 95% of which appear only once. This receptor was obtained from a human donor with Susac syndrome. This chain connects TRBV12-3 or TRBV12-4 to TRBJ1-5, with 10 bases matching TRBD1. Sequencing used CD4+ T cells from PBMCs. The CDR3 sequence is CASSSQPGQGFDQPQHF. Written as DNA, the CDR3 is TGTGCCAGCAGCTCCCAGCCGGGACAGGGGTTCGATCAGCCCCAGCATTTT.